This T cell receptor (beta chain) was sequenced during a study of T cell changes during pregnancy in multiple sclerosis (dated by TCRdb to the late 2010s). In the study overall: The study examined how the T cell repertoire changed over the course of pregnancy in women with multiple sclerosis.

Receptor amplification or capture employed the immunoSEQ multiplex PCR assay. TCRdb took this table from immuneACCESS and kept in-frame rearrangements with V and J called. Such tables lack part of the clones; where checked against another copy, unresolved V genes explain under half of the gap, and the rest is unexplained. This sample gives about 68,000 clones in total; less than 95% of them show up just once. Around 1.5% of the sample comes from the top ten. About this clone: Its binding antigen is unknown. The input lacks base qualities; no much larger clone sits a single base away.

The CDR3 goes from the cysteine to the phenylalanine over 14 residues. The DNA shown is the 42-base CDR3, in frame from base 1. Taken from the germline V gene, the CDR1 and CDR2 loops are SNHLY and FYNNEI. The junction carries 13 bases between V and J, which are trimmed by 1 base and 7 bases respectively. The sequence links TRBV2 to TRBJ1-2; TRBD1 is a weak D gene call, 6 bases matching. This receptor was identified in a female donor with multiple sclerosis, enrolled in a pregnancy study. The source was peripheral blood, collected in the third trimester of pregnancy. In nucleotides, the sequence is TGTGCCAGCAGTGAAGACCCAGGGGTCCTTGGCTACACCTTC. Its translation reads: CASSEDPGVLGYTF.